The clone carrying this T cell receptor beta chain was found a few times. Its antigen is unknown. Regions amplified from RNA transcripts were the TCR beta CDR3 regions. HTBI primers drove first-round RT-PCR of the TCR CDR3. TCRdb independently ran MiXCR on the multiplex PCR reads; one entry per CDR3 protein. The sample holds roughly 550,000 distinct CDR3 sequences, around 15% seen once. This entry is derived from a study of T cells in Graves' hyperthyroidism and ophthalmopathy. The overall study: Peripheral blood was taken when the disease was first diagnosed, before any treatment began. General study findings and limits: The model identified upcoming ophthalmopathy a median about 7.1 months ahead of onset.

Diagnosis rested on symptoms, serum thyroxine and TRAb, thyroid ultrasound, and orbital computed tomography. This CDR3 spans 16 amino acids. Per the germline V gene, CDR1 is PRHDT and CDR2 is FYEKMQ (reference sequence). V trimming: 4 bases; J trimming: 6 bases; junction bases outside the gene matches: 8. This TCR was recovered from a woman aged 25 to 39 with Graves' ophthalmopathy. The sequencing sample was made of blood. The chain links TRBV13 to TRBJ2-1; 11 bases map to TRBD2. The CDR3 protein is CASSWIAGGNRNEQFF. The CDR3 DNA is TGTGCCAGCAGCTGGATAGCGGGAGGGAATCGCAATGAGCAGTTCTTC. Drawing the rest from reference TRBV13 and TRBJ2-1, the complete variable domain is AAGVIQSPRHLIKEKRETATLKCYPIPRHDTVYWYQQGPGQDPQFLISFYEKMQSDKGSIPDRFSAQQFSDYHSELNMSSLELGDSALYFCASSWIAGGNRNEQFFGPGTRLTVL.